What follows are 15 T cell receptor beta chains derived from one specimen sequenced in a study of blood T cell repertoires in COVID-19. Measured with immunoSEQ multiplex PCR; TCRdb has only the in-frame clones, and not every one. The sample lists 350,000 to 500,000 clones, 85% to 90% occurring once. The sequenced material came from peripheral blood. These receptors were obtained from a young man with COVID-19, enrolled during active disease.

This chain links TRBV5-4 with TRBJ2-7; D is possibly TRBD1 (6 bases). The V end lost 4 bases, the J end lost 5 bases, and 19 bases lay between the germline ends. The CDR3 spans 15 residues. Germline lookup yields CDR1 SGHNT and CDR2 YYREEE (reference sequence). CDR3 in amino acids: CASSAPGVLSNEQYF. The CDR3 DNA is TGTGCCAGCAGCGCCCCAGGGGTTTTGTCGAACGAGCAGTACTTC.

The CDR3 loop reads CASSPNRGRETQYF. The CDR3 DNA sequence: TGTGCCAGCAGCCCCAACAGGGGGCGAGAGACCCAGTACTTC. V gene TRBV7-6 combines with J gene TRBJ2-5, with 9 bases identical to TRBD1. The V gene's germline CDR1 is SGHVS and CDR2 FNYEAQ. The V gene end was trimmed by 5 bases and the J gene end by 4 bases; junction bases not matched to a gene: 5. This CDR3 has 14 amino acids.

This clone was seen just once. This rearrangement joins TRBV13 to TRBJ2-1, with D tentatively TRBD1 (5 bases). Deletions cut 5 bases from V and 2 bases from J, with 13 bases between. This CDR3 has 15 residues. Germline CDR1 and CDR2: PRHDT and FYEKMQ (reference sequence). The CDR3 sequence: CASSVYRSAYNEQFF. The CDR3 nucleotides read TGTGCCAGCAGCGTATACAGGAGCGCCTACAATGAGCAGTTCTTC.

The chain recombines TRBV2 with TRBJ2-7; D possibly corresponds to TRBD2 (5 bases). CDR1 and CDR2 from the germline V gene are SNHLY and FYNNEI. This CDR3 is 13 amino acids long. The V and J ends lost 4 bases and 6 bases respectively, with 13 bases between them. CDR3 nucleotides: TGTGCCAGCAGTGGTGGCCACGGGGTCGAGCAGTACTTC. Translated: CASSGGHGVEQYF.

The genes are TRBV4-1 and TRBJ2-7; no definite D call. Trimming pared 4 bases from V and 0 bases from J, leaving 22 bases between. This CDR3 is 18 amino acids long. Germline-derived CDR1 and CDR2 are MGHRA and YSYEKL. This CDR3 is CASSLQLQQSPSSYEQYF. CDR3 sequence (DNA): TGCGCCAGCAGCCTCCAACTCCAACAGTCCCCCAGCTCCTACGAGCAGTACTTC.

The chain combines TRBV7-2 with TRBJ1-6; D not certain. V dropped 5 bases and J dropped 4 bases, with 9 bases sitting between them. The CDR3 has 14 residues. CDR1 and CDR2 from the germline V gene are SGHTA and FQGNSA. The CDR3 loop reads CASSPDYYNSPLHF. CDR3 nucleotides: TGTGCCAGCAGCCCGGACTATTATAATTCACCCCTCCACTTT.

This clone has just one count. The chain employs TRBV6-4 and TRBJ2-7; TRBD1 agrees at 9 bases. The J segment lost 4 bases and the V segment lost 3 bases, leaving 7 bases of the junction unmatched. Germline CDR1 is MRHNA and CDR2 is SNTAGT. This CDR3 is 15 amino acids long. In nucleotides, the CDR3 is TGTGCCAGCAGTGAACAGGGACAGGGTCCATACGAGCAGTACTTC. It encodes CASSEQGQGPYEQYF.

This clone was counted a single time. The CDR3 DNA reads as TGTGCCAGCACCCCTCTTCCCGCGACGAACACCGGGGAGCTGTTTTTT. Translating it yields CASTPLPATNTGELFF. This chain connects TRBV11-2 to TRBJ2-2; the D is unclear. In germline, CDR1 is SGHAT, CDR2 FQNNGV. The CDR3 spans 16 residues. Trimming left V 7 bases short and J 0 bases short, with 15 bases between.

V is TRBV15 and J is TRBJ2-1; no clear D. The CDR3 extends over 14 amino acids. The germline V gene encodes CDR1 LNHNV and CDR2 YYDKDF (reference sequence). V was cut by 2 bases and J by 6 bases, with 11 bases left in between. The CDR3 DNA reads as TGTGCCACCAGCAGACCTACTAATATCAATGAGCAGTTCTTC. Translation gives CATSRPTNINEQFF.

This clone is a singleton in its sample. J is TRBJ2-7 and V is TRBV19, with a tentative D call TRBD1 (5 bases). Germline V gene lookup returns CDR1 LNHDA and CDR2 SQIVND (reference sequence). Trimming shortened V by 7 bases and J by 2 bases, and 18 bases separated the two germline ends. The CDR3 consists of 15 residues. The chain's CDR3 is CASKVRAGWAYEQYF. Written as DNA, the CDR3 is TGTGCCAGTAAAGTTAGGGCAGGGTGGGCCTACGAGCAGTACTTC. Variable domain in full (rest from reference TRBV19 and TRBJ2-7): DGGITQSPKYLFRKEGQNVTLSCEQNLNHDAMYWYRQDPGQGLRLIYYSQIVNDFQKGDIAEGYSVSREKKESFPLTVTSAQKNPTAFYLCASKVRAGWAYEQYFGPGTRLTVT.

V is TRBV5-1 and J is TRBJ2-6; TRBD1 matches at 9 bases. With 4 bases clipped from V and 4 bases from J, the junction kept 12 bases outside the gene matches. Germline-derived CDR1 and CDR2 are SGHRS and YFSETQ. This CDR3 is built from 18 residues. The CDR3 sequence is CASSVLPGQGTGANVLTF. The CDR3 coding sequence is TGCGCCAGCAGCGTCCTCCCGGGACAGGGAACCGGGGCCAACGTCCTGACTTTC.

This clone occurred a few times. The chain joins TRBV5-1 to TRBJ2-3, with 15 bases aligning to TRBD2. This CDR3 region has 20 residues. Germline V lookup: CDR1 SGHRS, CDR2 YFSETQ. Trimming took 0 bases from V and 2 from J; bases not matched to a gene: 10. CDR3 sequence reads: CASSLVAGLAGGGDTDTQYF. The CDR3 DNA follows: TGCGCCAGCAGCTTGGTAGCGGGACTAGCGGGAGGAGGGGACACAGATACGCAGTATTTT.

This chain connects TRBV5-6 to TRBJ2-6, with D hard to call. Germline V gives CDR1 SGHDT, CDR2 YYEEEE. With 4 bases removed from V and 2 bases from J, the gap between germline ends came to 10 bases. The CDR3 extends over 15 amino acids. The CDR3 DNA reads as TGTGCCAGCAGCCGCCTCGGTCCTGGGGCCAACGTCCTGACTTTC. It translates to CASSRLGPGANVLTF.

The chain is built from TRBV27 and TRBJ1-1, with TRBD1 matching over 7 bases. CDR1 is MNHEY, CDR2 SMNVEV, per germline (reference sequence). Trimming removed 7 bases from V and 0 bases from J; junction bases left unmatched: 8. This CDR3 contains 15 residues. CDR3 amino acids: CASNRGSPMNTEAFF. CDR3 nucleotides: TGTGCCAGCAACAGGGGAAGCCCGATGAACACTGAAGCTTTCTTT.

The chain joins TRBV4-1 to TRBJ2-2, with D maybe TRBD2 (5 bases). The length of the CDR3 is 15 residues. CDR1 and CDR2 (germline): MGHRA, YSYEKL. With 2 bases removed from V and 4 bases from J, the gap between germline ends came to 11 bases. The CDR3 protein is CASSQRWTVTGELFF. CDR3 nucleotide sequence: TGCGCCAGCAGCCAACGTTGGACTGTCACCGGGGAGCTGTTTTTT.